These 18 T cell receptor beta chains share one sample of origin, sequenced in a study of tumor-infiltrating lymphocytes in primary liver carcinoma. Extraction of RNA together with DNA used about 18-31 mg of unsorted bulk tissue. Total RNA (approximately 500 ng) served as template for TCR beta cDNA synthesis primed by a constant-region primer. Three-round nested multiplex PCR performed with slightly modified ARM-PCR produced the TCR beta libraries. Two initial PCR rounds of approximately 10 cycles each paired TRBV1-TRBV30 forward primers with a C-beta reverse primer. TCRdb re-called the multiplex PCR reads through MiXCR, storing one row per CDR3 protein. The sample holds tens of thousands of distinct CDR3 sequences, about 71% seen once. The specimen was liver tumor tissue from sampling region 4. The subset is: tumor region T4, right-lateral pole. Receptor source: a man in his forties or fifties with primary liver carcinoma and hepatitis B virus infection.

Note on this clonotype: A single base separates this from a much larger clone, so it may be a read error. The genes are TRBV11-2 and TRBJ2-3, with D unresolved. The CDR3 is 13 residues long. Germline CDR1 is SGHAT and CDR2 is FQNNGV. The CDR3 coding sequence is TGTGCCAGCAGCTTCCATAGCACAAATACGCAGTATTTT. This sequence encodes CASSFHSTNTQYF.

V gene TRBV5-6 combines with J gene TRBJ1-1, with D possibly TRBD1 on 5 matching bases. Germline CDR1 reads SGHDT; CDR2 reads YYEEEE. This CDR3 spans 15 amino acids. The V end lost 0 bases, the J end lost 6 bases, and 15 bases lay between the germline ends. The DNA of the CDR3 is TGTGCCAGCAGCTTGGGGGGGACGGGGGTCCCTGAAGCTTTCTTT. Residues: CASSLGGTGVPEAFF.

This clonotype has just one count. The chain has TRBV11-2 and TRBJ2-7, with TRBD2 as a possible D gene (6 bases). CDR3 length: 13 residues. Germline CDR1 is SGHAT and CDR2 is FQNNGV. The CDR3 sequence is CVNSIGGASEQYF. In DNA form, the CDR3 reads TGTGTCAACAGCATCGGAGGGGCTAGCGAGCAGTACTTC.

In this sample, this clonotype turned up a few times. The genes are TRBV2 and TRBJ2-1, with unresolved D. The CDR3 contains 11 residues. The V end was cut by 6 bases, the J end by 9 bases, with 9 bases between. CDR1 and CDR2 (germline): SNHLY, FYNNEI. CDR3 nucleotides: TGTGCCAGCAGCGGGCAGTCTGAGCAGTTCTTC. This translates into CASSGQSEQFF.

This clonotype was counted many times. This chain uses TRBV29-1 with TRBJ1-2; TRBD1 might be the D (6 bases). The CDR3 is made up of 11 amino acids. The germline V gene encodes CDR1 SQVTM and CDR2 ANQGSEA. V was shortened by 6 bases and J by 8 bases, with 13 bases between the two germline ends. Here the CDR3 reads CSVGEGEGYTF. For the CDR3, the DNA is TGCAGCGTCGGCGAGGGGGAAGGCTACACCTTC.

Of note for this clonotype: One end of the junction does not line up with germline, which may come from a read error. The gene calls are TRBV11-2 and TRBJ2-6, with 8 nucleotides matching TRBD1. The CDR3 is made up of 17 amino acids. Germline CDR1 is SGHAT and CDR2 is FQNNGV. CDR3 region: CASSPGQGSSGANVQTF. CDR3 bases: TGTGCCAGCAGTCCCGGACAGGGCAGCTCAGGGGCCAACGTCCAGACCTTC.

Points on this clonotype: A much bigger clone sits one base away, suggesting this may be a read error. The chain joins TRBV11-3 to TRBJ1-1; no clear D. Germline CDR1 is SGHNT and CDR2 is YENEEA. This CDR3 spans 15 amino acids. The CDR3 DNA is TGTGCCAGCAGCTTAGGTTTCAGCACGAACATTGAAGCTTTCTTT. Protein sequence: CASSLGFSTNIEAFF.

With regard to this clonotype: The CDR3 does not end in the conserved phenylalanine or tryptophan, so this is likely a read error. This chain connects TRBV5-1 to TRBJ2-7; TRBD1 matches at 8 bases. Germline V gene lookup returns CDR1 SGHRS and CDR2 YFSETQ. The CDR3 length is 16 residues. For the CDR3, the DNA is TGCGCTAGCAGCTTGAGTCCCGGGACAGGTACGGGCGAGCAGTACTTA. Translating gives CASSLSPGTGTGEQYL.

This clonotype was seen many times. The chain joins TRBV7-8 to TRBJ2-4; TRBD1 agrees at 10 bases. V gave up 5 bases and J gave up 1 base; unmatched junction bases: 8. Germline V CDR1 and CDR2: SGHVS, FQNEAQ. The CDR3 consists of 17 residues. CDR3 in amino acids: CASSPETGQGAKNIQYF. Here the CDR3 DNA reads TGTGCCAGCAGCCCTGAAACGGGACAGGGGGCCAAAAACATTCAGTACTTC.

Only a few counts were recorded for this clonotype. A much larger clone differs from this one at a single base, so this may be a read error. The gene calls are TRBV11-2 and TRBJ1-2, with a weak D call TRBD1 (5 bases). Looked up from germline, CDR1 is SGHAT and CDR2 is FQNNGV. CDR3 length: 13 amino acids. The CDR3 is CVSTDSFNYGYTF. CDR3 nucleotides: TGTGTCAGTACCGACAGCTTTAACTATGGCTACACCTTC.

The chain is built from TRBV6-5 and TRBJ2-7; TRBD1 agrees at 7 bases. With V trimmed by 2 bases and J by 4 bases, 5 bases remained unmatched. Germline-derived CDR1 and CDR2 are MNHEY and SVGAGI. This CDR3 is built from 14 residues. CDR3 sequence: CASSYQDRRYEQYF. The CDR3 DNA reads TGTGCCAGCAGTTACCAGGACAGGAGATACGAGCAGTACTTC.

Comment on this clonotype: A junction end diverges from the germline sequence, so it may reflect a read error. The V call is TRBV10-3, the J call TRBJ1-5; unclear D gene. CDR1 ENHRY and CDR2 SYGVKD come from the germline V gene. This CDR3 comprises 14 residues. CDR3 coding DNA: TGTGCTATCAGTGAATGTGAGGGCGATCAGCCCCAGCATTTT. Its protein is CAISECEGDQPQHF.

Comments on this clonotype: A junction end diverges from the germline sequence, so it may reflect a read error. The gene calls are TRBV12-3 or TRBV12-4 and TRBJ2-5; D is possibly TRBD1 or TRBD2 (5 bases each). The CDR3 has 17 residues. CDR3 nucleotide sequence: TGTGTCAGCAGTTCACCAAGGCCGGGACCTCACAAAGAGACCCAATACTTC. This translates into CVSSSPRPGPHKETQYF.

This clonotype appeared a single time. This rearrangement joins TRBV4-2 to TRBJ2-7; 13 bases are shared with TRBD2. Germline V lookup: CDR1 LGHNA, CDR2 YNFKEQ. CDR3 length: 17 residues. Germline trimming cut 10 bases from V and 4 bases from J; bases unmatched to any gene: 16. The DNA of the CDR3 is TGTGCCACTACTGGACTAGCGGGAGTTTATATGTCATACGAGCAGTACTTC. Its protein is CATTGLAGVYMSYEQYF.

Worth noting for this clonotype: Mismatch with germline at one junction end may stem from a read error. V gene TRBV29-1 combines with J gene TRBJ2-3, with D possibly matching TRBD1 (5 bases). The V gene's germline CDR1 is SQVTM and CDR2 ANQGSEA. The CDR3 spans 14 residues. Here the CDR3 reads CSASPRQHTDMQYF. CDR3 in DNA: TGCAGCGCGAGCCCGAGACAGCACACAGATATGCAGTATTTT.

This clonotype was detected once. Compared with germline, one end of the junction differs, possibly owing to a read error. This rearrangement joins TRBV4-1 to TRBJ2-2, with 9 positions matching TRBD1. Germline assignment: CDR1 MGHRA and CDR2 YSYEKL. The CDR3 contains 17 residues. Written as DNA, the CDR3 is TGCGCCAGCAGCCAAGATCAACAGGGGGCCCAAAACGGGGAATTGTTATTT. This gives the protein CASSQDQQGAQNGELLF.

Comment on this clonotype: Without the conserved terminal phenylalanine or tryptophan, this CDR3 likely stems from a read error. It is unclear where the CDR3 begins or ends on the DNA, so no DNA is shown, and the CDR3 is as TCRdb lists it. V usage is TRBV11-2 and J usage is TRBJ2-2; the table's D call, TRBD2, was not checked against the DNA. In germline, CDR1 is SGHAT, CDR2 FQNNGV. The CDR3 comprises 17 residues, both ends counted. CDR3 region: CASSLALGGANTGEPLL.

Note on this clonotype: A read error is likely, as this CDR3 ends without the conserved phenylalanine or tryptophan. The chain has TRBV12-3 or TRBV12-4 and TRBJ2-1, with TRBD2 identical over 10 bases. The CDR3 contains 15 residues. The CDR3 sequence: CGSSLQAGGPHEQFI. The CDR3 DNA sequence: TGTGGCAGCAGTTTACAAGCGGGAGGGCCCCATGAGCAGTTCATC.